This T cell receptor (beta chain) was documented in a study of OX40 agonist ivuxolimab in advanced cancers. Background on the study: Administration of intravenous ivuxolimab to patients occurred every 2 weeks at 0.01 to 10 mg/kg. Study-wide results and limits: The antigens recognized by the expanded peripheral T cells, that is their antigen specificity, were not determined. The average count of expanded clones was higher among CD8+ T cells than among CD4+. CD4+ and CD8+ T cells in blood underwent clonal expansion by week 6 at 0.1 to 3.0 mg/kg.

As concerns this clone: The antigen remains unidentified.

Profiled with immunoSEQ multiplex PCR; TCRdb holds only in-frame clones, not every one. The table includes around 62,000 clones, roughly 80% detected once. CDR3 size: 16 residues. The junction had 12 bases not matched to a gene; V was cut back by 6 bases and J by 8 bases. Germline CDR1 MDHEN, CDR2 SYDVKM. The V gene is TRBV28, the J gene TRBJ2-1, with 11 nucleotides matching TRBD2. The specimen was CD4+ or CD8+ T cells sorted from blood, collected in a trial of the OX40 agonist ivuxolimab. This TCR was recovered from an adult with an advanced solid tumor such as melanoma, head and neck, liver or kidney cancer. The CDR3 sequence is CASSQRSGRVSDEQFF. CDR3 DNA: TGTGCCAGCAGCCAACGTAGCGGGAGGGTCTCTGATGAGCAGTTCTTC.